The 6 T cell receptor beta chains below all came from one sample that was sequenced in a study of shared clonotypes between healthy human individuals. The data were produced by immunoSEQ multiplex PCR, yet TCRdb's version contains in-frame clones alone and is incomplete. Of 330,000 or so clones listed, roughly 70% are singletons. The sequencing input was memory CD4+ T cells sorted from blood. Subset given: CD45RA-negative fraction. Receptors were obtained from a man aged 25 to 45 in good health.

The rearrangement links TRBV6-6 to TRBJ2-2; the match to TRBD1 covers 8 bases. The V gene end was trimmed by 6 bases and the J gene end by 3 bases; junction bases not matched to a gene: 9. This CDR3 region has 16 residues. CDR1 MNHNY and CDR2 SVGAGI come from the germline V gene (reference sequence). CDR3 sequence (DNA): TGTGCCAGCAGCCGGACAGGGTACCGCGACACCGGGGAGCTGTTTTTT. It codes for CASSRTGYRDTGELFF.

This clone has only one observation. The chain is built from TRBV7-8 and TRBJ1-2; maybe TRBD1 (5 bases). The V end was cut by 6 bases, the J end by 8 bases, with 25 bases between. The CDR3 is made up of 16 amino acids. In germline, CDR1 is SGHVS, CDR2 FQNEAQ. The chain's CDR3 is CASSPQSGVSSFGYTF. For the CDR3, the DNA is TGTGCCAGCAGTCCCCAGTCGGGGGTTTCGTCATTCGGCTACACCTTC.

The V and J genes are TRBV5-8 and TRBJ2-7; maybe TRBD2 (5 bases). Trimming left V 4 bases short and J 0 bases short, with 17 bases between. The CDR3 is 16 residues long. CDR1 and CDR2 from the germline V gene are SGHTS and YDEGEE. CDR3 sequence (DNA): TGTGCCAGCAGCGTGCGGGTTAGTCAAAGCTCCTACGAGCAGTACTTC. It translates to CASSVRVSQSSYEQYF. Full variable domain (rest looked up from reference TRBV5-8 and TRBJ2-7): EAGVTQSPTHLIKTRGQQATLRCSPISGHTSVYWYQQALGLGLQFLLWYDEGEERNRGNFPPRFSGRQFPNYSSELNVNALELEDSALYLCASSVRVSQSSYEQYFGPGTRLTVT.

The J gene is TRBJ2-1, the V gene TRBV5-1, with 10 bases lining up with TRBD1. The CDR3 runs to 15 residues. J lost 7 bases, V lost 4 bases, and 8 bases had no gene match. CDR1 and CDR2 (germline): SGHRS, YFSETQ. The CDR3 region has the DNA TGCGCCAGCAGCACGGGACAGGGGAAAGGGAATGAGCAGTTCTTC. This encodes CASSTGQGKGNEQFF.

This clone was recorded at least ten times. The V call is TRBV28, the J call TRBJ1-1; 9 positions agree with TRBD1. CDR1 and CDR2 from the germline V gene are MDHEN and SYDVKM. The CDR3 has 13 residues. The V gene end was trimmed by 10 bases and the J gene end by 4 bases; junction bases not matched to a gene: 7. The CDR3 here is CATQQGALTEAFF. The DNA of the CDR3 is TGTGCCACGCAACAGGGGGCCCTCACTGAAGCTTTCTTT.

With respect to this clone: The same CDR3 also results from other DNA sequences found in this sample. This sequence joins TRBV18 and TRBJ2-5; D call uncertain. This CDR3 region has 11 residues. V was cut by 5 bases and J by 2 bases, with 3 bases left in between. From germline, CDR1 is KGHSH and CDR2 LQKENI. The chain's CDR3 is CASSSQETQYF. CDR3 DNA: TGTGCCAGCTCATCGCAAGAGACCCAGTACTTC.